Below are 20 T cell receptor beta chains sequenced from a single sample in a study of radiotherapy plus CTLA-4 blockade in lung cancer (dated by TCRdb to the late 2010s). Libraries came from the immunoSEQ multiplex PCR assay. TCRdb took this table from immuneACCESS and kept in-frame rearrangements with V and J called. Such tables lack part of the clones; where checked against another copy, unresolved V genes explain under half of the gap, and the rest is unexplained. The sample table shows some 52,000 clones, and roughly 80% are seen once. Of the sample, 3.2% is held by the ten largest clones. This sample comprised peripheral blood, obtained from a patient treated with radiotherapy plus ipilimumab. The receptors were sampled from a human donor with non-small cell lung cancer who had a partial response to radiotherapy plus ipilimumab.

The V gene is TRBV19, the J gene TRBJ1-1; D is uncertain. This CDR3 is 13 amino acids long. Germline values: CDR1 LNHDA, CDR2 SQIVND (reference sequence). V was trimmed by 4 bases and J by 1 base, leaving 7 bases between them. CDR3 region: CASSTPGNTEAFF. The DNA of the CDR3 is TGTGCCAGTAGTACCCCGGGGAACACTGAAGCTTTCTTT.

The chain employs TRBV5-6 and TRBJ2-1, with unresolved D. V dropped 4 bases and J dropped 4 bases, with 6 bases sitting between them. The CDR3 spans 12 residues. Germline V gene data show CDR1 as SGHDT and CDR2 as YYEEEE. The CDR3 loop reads CASSRQYNEQFF. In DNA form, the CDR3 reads TGTGCCAGCAGCCGCCAGTACAATGAGCAGTTCTTC. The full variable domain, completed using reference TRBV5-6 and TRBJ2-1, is DAGVTQSPTHLIKTRGQQVTLRCSPKSGHDTVSWYQQALGQGPQFIFQYYEEEERQRGNFPDRFSGHQFPNYSSELNVNALLLGDSALYLCASSRQYNEQFFGPGTRLTVL.

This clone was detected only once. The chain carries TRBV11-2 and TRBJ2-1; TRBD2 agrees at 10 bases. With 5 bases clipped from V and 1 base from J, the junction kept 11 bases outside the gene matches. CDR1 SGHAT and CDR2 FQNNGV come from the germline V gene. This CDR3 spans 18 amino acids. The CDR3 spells CASSPRLAGAYSYNEQFF. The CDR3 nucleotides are TGTGCCAGCAGCCCGAGGCTAGCGGGGGCTTATTCCTACAATGAGCAGTTCTTC. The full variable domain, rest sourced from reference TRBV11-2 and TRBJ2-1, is EAGVAQSPRYKIIEKRQSVAFWCNPISGHATLYWYQQILGQGPKLLIQFQNNGVVDDSQLPKDRFSAERLKGVDSTLKIQPAKLEDSAVYLCASSPRLAGAYSYNEQFFGPGTRLTVL.

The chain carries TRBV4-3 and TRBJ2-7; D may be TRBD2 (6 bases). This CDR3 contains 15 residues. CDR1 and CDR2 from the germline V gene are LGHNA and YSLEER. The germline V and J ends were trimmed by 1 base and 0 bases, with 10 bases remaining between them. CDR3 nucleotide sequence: TGCGCCAGCAGCCAAGCCCAGGGAGGCTCCTACGAGCAGTACTTC. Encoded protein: CASSQAQGGSYEQYF.

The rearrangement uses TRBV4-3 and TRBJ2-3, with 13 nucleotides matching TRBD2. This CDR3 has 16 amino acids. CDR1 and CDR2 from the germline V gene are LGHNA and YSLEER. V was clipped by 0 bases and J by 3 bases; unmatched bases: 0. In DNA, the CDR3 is TGCGCCAGCAGCCAAGAGGGACTAGCGGGGACAGATACGCAGTATTTT. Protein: CASSQEGLAGTDTQYF.

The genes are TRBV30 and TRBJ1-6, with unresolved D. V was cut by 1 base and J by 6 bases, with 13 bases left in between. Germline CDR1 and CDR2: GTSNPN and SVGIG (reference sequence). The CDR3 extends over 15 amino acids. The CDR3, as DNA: TGTGCCTGGAGTGAGTCCTGGCGGGCTAATTCACCCCTCCACTTT. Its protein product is CAWSESWRANSPLHF.

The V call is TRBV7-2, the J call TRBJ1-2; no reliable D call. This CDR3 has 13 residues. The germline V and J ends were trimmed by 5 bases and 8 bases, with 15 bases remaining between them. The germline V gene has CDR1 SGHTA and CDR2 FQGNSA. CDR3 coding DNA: TGTGCCAGCAGCCACGGAGGATTTGGGGGCTACACCTTC. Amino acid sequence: CASSHGGFGGYTF. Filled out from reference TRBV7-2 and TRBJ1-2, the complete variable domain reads GAGVSQSPSNKVTEKGKDVELRCDPISGHTALYWYRQSLGQGLEFLIYFQGNSAPDKSGLPSDRFSAERTGGSVSTLTIQRTQQEDSAVYLCASSHGGFGGYTFGSGTRLTVV.

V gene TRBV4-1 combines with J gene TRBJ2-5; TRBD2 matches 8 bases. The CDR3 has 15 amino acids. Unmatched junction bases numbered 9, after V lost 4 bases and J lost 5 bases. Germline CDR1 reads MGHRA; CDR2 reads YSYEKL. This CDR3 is CASSPIGGGLETQYF. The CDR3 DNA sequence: TGCGCCAGCAGCCCAATAGGCGGGGGGCTGGAGACCCAGTACTTC.

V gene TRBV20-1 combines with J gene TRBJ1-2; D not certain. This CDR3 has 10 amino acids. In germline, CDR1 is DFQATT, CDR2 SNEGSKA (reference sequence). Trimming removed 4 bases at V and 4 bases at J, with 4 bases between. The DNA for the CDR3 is TGCAGTGCTAATCTCTATGGCTACACCTTC. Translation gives CSANLYGYTF.

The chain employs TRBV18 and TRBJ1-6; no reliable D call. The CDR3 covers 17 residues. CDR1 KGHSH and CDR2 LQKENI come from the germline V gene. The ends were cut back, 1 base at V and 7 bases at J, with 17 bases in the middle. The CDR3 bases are TGTGCCAGCTCACCACAAAGATTAGAAGTCGTCAATTCACCCCTCCACTTT. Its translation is CASSPQRLEVVNSPLHF.

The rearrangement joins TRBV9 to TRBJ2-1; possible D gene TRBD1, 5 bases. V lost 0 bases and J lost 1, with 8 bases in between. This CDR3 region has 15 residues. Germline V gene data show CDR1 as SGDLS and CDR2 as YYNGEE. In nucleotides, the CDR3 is TGTGCCAGCAGCGTAGTTCAGGGATCCTACAATGAGCAGTTCTTC. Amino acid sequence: CASSVVQGSYNEQFF.

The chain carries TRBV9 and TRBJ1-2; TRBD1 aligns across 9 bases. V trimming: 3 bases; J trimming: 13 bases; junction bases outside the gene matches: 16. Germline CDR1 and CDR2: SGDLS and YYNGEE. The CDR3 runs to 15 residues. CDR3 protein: CASSDTGTGKVPGTF. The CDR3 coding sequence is TGTGCCAGCAGCGACACCGGGACAGGGAAAGTTCCCGGCACCTTC. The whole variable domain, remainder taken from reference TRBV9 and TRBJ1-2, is DSGVTQTPKHLITATGQRVTLRCSPRSGDLSVYWYQQSLDQGLQFLIQYYNGEERAKGNILERFSAQQFPDLHSELNLSSLELGDSALYFCASSDTGTGKVPGTFGSGTRLTVV.

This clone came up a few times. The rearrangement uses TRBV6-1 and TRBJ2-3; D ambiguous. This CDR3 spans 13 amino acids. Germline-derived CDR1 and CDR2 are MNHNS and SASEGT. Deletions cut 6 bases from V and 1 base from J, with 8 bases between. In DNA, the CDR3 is TGTGCCAGCAGACCTTCGGGCACAGATACGCAGTATTTT. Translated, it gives CASRPSGTDTQYF.

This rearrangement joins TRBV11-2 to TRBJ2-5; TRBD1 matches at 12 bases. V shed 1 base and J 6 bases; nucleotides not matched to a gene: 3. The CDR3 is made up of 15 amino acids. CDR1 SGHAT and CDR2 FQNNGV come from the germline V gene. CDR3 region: CASSLAGTGGQTQYF. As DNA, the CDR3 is TGTGCCAGCAGCTTAGCGGGGACAGGGGGCCAGACCCAGTACTTC.

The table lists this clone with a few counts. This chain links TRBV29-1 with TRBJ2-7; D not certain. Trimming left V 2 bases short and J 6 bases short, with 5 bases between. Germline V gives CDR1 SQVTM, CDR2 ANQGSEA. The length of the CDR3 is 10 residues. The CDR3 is CSVENSEQYF. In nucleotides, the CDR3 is TGCAGCGTTGAAAACAGCGAGCAGTACTTC.

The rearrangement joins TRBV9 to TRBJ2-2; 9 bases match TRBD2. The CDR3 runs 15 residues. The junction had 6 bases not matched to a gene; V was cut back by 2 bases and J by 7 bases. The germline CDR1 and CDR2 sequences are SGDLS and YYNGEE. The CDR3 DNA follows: TGTGCCAGCAGCGTTGGAGGACTAGCGTTCGGGGAGCTGTTTTTT. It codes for CASSVGGLAFGELFF.

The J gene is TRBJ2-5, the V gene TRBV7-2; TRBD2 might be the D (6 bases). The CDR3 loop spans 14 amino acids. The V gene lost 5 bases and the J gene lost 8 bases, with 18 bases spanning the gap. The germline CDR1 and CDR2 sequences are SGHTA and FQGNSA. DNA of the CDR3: TGTGCCAGCAGCCCCCAAGGCGGGGCGGTTACCCAGTACTTC. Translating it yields CASSPQGGAVTQYF.

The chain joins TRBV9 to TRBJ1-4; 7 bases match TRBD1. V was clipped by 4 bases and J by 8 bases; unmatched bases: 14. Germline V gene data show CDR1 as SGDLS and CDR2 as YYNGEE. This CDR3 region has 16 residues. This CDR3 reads CASSPYVRQGGEKLFF. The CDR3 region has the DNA TGTGCCAGCAGCCCCTATGTCCGACAGGGTGGGGAAAAACTGTTTTTT.

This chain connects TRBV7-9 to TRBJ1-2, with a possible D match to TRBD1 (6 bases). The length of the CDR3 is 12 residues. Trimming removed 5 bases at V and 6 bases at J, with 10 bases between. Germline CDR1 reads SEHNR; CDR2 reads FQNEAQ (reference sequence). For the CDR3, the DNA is TGTGCCAGCAGCCTCGGACAGCATGGCTACACCTTC. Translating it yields CASSLGQHGYTF.

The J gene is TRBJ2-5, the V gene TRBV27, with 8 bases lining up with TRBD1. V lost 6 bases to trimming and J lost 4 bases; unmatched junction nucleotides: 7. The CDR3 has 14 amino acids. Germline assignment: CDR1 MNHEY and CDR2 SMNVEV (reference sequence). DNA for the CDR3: TGTGCCAGCAGATTAAGGACAGGGAGAGAGACCCAGTACTTC. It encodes CASRLRTGRETQYF.